This TCR beta chain was identified in a study of shared clonotypes between healthy human individuals. The method was immunoSEQ multiplex PCR; TCRdb's version includes in-frame clones alone and lacks a portion of them. The repertoire holds 300,000 to 400,000 clones, with around 86% as singletons. What CD8 memory combined were CD45RO+ cells and CCR7-negative CD45RA+ TemRA cells. Overall study findings and caveats: Naive CD4 clonotype sharing across several donors was approximately 5%.

The CDR3 is 13 amino acids. Germline loops: CDR1 SGHDT, CDR2 YYEEEE. The ends were cut back, 0 bases at V and 4 bases at J, with 7 bases in the middle. On this clone itself: Antigen specificity is unknown.

Sequences were obtained from memory CD8+ T cells sorted from blood. Subset meaning: CD45RO+ cells pooled with CCR7-negative TemRA cells. The rearrangement uses TRBV5-6 and TRBJ1-2; no definite D call. The sequence came from a man aged 18 to 29 in good health. CDR3 protein: CASSLDPSYGYTF. The CDR3 DNA follows: TGTGCCAGCAGCTTGGATCCTAGCTATGGCTACACCTTC.